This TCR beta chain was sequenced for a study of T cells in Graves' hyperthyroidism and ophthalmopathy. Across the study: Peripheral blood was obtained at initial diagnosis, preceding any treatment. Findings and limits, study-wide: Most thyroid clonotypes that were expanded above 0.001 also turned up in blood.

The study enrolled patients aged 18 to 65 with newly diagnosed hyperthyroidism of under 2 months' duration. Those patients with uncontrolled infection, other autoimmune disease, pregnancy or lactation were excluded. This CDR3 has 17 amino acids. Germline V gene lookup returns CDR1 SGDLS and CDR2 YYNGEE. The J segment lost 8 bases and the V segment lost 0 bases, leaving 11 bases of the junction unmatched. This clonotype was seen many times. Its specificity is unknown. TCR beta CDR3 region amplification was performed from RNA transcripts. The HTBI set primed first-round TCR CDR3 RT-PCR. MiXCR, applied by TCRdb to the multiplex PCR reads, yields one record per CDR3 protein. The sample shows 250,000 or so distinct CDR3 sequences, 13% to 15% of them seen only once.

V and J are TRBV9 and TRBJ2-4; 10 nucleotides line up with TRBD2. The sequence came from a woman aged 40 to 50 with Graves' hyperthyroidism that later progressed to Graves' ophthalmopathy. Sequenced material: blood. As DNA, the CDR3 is TGTGCCAGCAGCGTAGGGTCGGCTAGCGGGAGAGGAGACATTCAGTACTTC. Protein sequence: CASSVGSASGRGDIQYF.